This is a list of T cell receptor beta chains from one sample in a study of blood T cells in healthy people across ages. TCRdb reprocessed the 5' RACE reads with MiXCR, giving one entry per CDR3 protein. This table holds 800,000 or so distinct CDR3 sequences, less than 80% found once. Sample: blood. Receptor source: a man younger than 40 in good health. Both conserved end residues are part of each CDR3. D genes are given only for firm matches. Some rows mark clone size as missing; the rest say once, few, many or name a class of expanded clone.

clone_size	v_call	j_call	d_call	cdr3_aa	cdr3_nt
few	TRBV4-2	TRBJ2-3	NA	CASLERPNLGTDTQYF	TGTGCCAGCTTGGAAAGGCCAAACTTAGGCACAGATACGCAGTATTTT
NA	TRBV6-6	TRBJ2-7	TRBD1	CASSTGQGTQQYF	TGTGCCAGCAGCACGGGACAGGGCACGCAGCAGTACTTC
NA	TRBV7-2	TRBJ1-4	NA	CASSLSSRAREKLFF	TGTGCCAGCAGCTTAAGTAGTAGGGCCCGTGAAAAACTGTTTTTT
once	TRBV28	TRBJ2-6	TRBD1	CASSPLGTGGRGANVLTF	TGTGCCAGCAGTCCACTAGGGACAGGGGGCCGTGGGGCCAACGTCCTGACTTTC
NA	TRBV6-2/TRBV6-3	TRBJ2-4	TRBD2	CASSPSGGEKAKNIQYF	TGTGCCAGCAGTCCTAGCGGAGGAGAAAAGGCCAAAAACATTCAGTACTTC
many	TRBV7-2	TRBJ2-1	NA	CASSFFSPGRGDEQFF	TGTGCCAGCAGTTTTTTTTCTCCTGGCAGGGGGGATGAGCAGTTCTTC
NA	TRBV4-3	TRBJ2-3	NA	CASSQQYGRIDTDTQYF	TGCGCCAGCAGCCAACAATATGGACGGATAGACACAGATACGCAGTATTTT
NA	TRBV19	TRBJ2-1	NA	CASSIPPSTYNEQFF	TGTGCCAGTAGTATCCCCCCTTCGACGTACAATGAGCAGTTCTTC
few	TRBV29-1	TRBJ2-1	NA	CSVEGGFSYNEQFF	TGCAGCGTTGAGGGGGGATTCTCCTACAATGAGCAGTTCTTC
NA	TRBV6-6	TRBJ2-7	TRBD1	CASSSVDRVGSEQYF	TGTGCCAGCAGTTCGGTAGACAGGGTTGGTAGCGAGCAGTACTTC
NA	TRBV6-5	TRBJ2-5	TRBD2	CASSYRLAGQETQYF	TGTGCCAGCAGTTACAGACTAGCGGGGCAAGAGACCCAGTACTTC
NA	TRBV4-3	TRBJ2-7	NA	CASSQAIGVPYEQYF	TGCGCCAGCAGCCAAGCGATCGGGGTTCCCTACGAGCAGTACTTC
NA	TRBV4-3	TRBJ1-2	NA	CASSQDFRGYTF	TGCGCCAGCAGCCAAGATTTTCGGGGCTACACCTTC
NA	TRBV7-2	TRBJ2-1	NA	CASSFYASDNEQFF	TGTGCCAGCAGCTTCTACGCGAGCGACAATGAGCAGTTCTTC
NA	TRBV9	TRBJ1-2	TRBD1	CASSVDPGQGARGYTF	TGTGCCAGCAGCGTTGACCCGGGACAGGGGGCTCGTGGCTACACCTTC
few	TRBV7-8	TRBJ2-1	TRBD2	CASSLYRGGRYNEQFF	TGTGCCAGCAGCTTATACCGCGGGGGGAGATACAATGAGCAGTTCTTC
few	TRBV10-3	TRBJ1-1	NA	CAISEFGRAFNTEAFF	TGTGCCATCAGTGAGTTCGGCAGGGCTTTTAACACTGAAGCTTTCTTT
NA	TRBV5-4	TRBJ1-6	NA	CASSAQSSYNSPLHF	TGTGCCAGCAGCGCCCAGAGCTCCTATAATTCACCCCTCCACTTT
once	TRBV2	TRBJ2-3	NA	CASSERTTSTDTQYF	TGTGCCAGCAGTGAGCGGACTACTAGCACAGATACGCAGTATTTT
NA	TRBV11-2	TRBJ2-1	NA	CASNFLKAGRDTYNEQFF	TGTGCCAGCAACTTCCTAAAGGCCGGGAGAGACACCTACAATGAGCAGTTCTTC
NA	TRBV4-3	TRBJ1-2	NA	CASSQQRGSYGYTF	TGCGCCAGCAGCCAACAAAGGGGAAGTTATGGCTACACCTTC
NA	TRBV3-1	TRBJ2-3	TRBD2	CASSQDGSGGVTDTQYF	TGTGCCAGCAGCCAAGACGGTAGCGGGGGAGTAACAGATACGCAGTATTTT
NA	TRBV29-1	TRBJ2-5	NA	CSVEAGETQYF	TGCAGCGTTGAAGCCGGAGAGACCCAGTACTTC
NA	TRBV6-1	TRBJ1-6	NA	CASSVSTRGGNSPLHF	TGTGCCAGCAGTGTTTCGACGAGGGGCGGTAATTCACCCCTCCACTTT
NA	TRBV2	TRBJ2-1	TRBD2	CASGLAGDKFF	TGTGCCAGTGGACTAGCGGGAGACAAGTTCTTC
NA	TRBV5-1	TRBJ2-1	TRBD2	CASSRGLAGNSYNEQFF	TGCGCCAGCAGCCGGGGACTAGCGGGCAACTCCTACAATGAGCAGTTCTTC
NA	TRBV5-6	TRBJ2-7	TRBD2	CASSSAGGTYEQYF	TGTGCCAGCAGCTCAGCGGGGGGAACCTACGAGCAGTACTTC
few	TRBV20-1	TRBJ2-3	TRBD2	CSAIAGGTDTQYF	TGCAGTGCAATAGCGGGGGGCACAGATACGCAGTATTTT